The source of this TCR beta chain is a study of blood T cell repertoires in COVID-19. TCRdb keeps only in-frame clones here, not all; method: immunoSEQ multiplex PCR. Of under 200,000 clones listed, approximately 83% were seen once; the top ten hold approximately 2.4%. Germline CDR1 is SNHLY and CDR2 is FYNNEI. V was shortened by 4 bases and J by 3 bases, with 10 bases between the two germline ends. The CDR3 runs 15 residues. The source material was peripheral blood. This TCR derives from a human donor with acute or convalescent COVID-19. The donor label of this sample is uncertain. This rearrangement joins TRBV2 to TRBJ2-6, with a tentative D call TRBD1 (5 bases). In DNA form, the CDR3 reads TGTGCCAGCAGTGGGACAAGGGTTGGGGCCAACGTCCTGACTTTC. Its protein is CASSGTRVGANVLTF.